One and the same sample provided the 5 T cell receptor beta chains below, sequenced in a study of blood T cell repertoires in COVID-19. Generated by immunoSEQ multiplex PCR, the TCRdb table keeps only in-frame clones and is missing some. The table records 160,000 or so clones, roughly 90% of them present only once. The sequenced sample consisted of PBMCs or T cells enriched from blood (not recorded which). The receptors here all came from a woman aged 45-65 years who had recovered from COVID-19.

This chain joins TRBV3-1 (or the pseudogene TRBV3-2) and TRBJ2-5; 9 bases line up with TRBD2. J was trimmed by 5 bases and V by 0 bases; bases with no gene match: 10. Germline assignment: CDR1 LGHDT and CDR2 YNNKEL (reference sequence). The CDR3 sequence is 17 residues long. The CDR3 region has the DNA TGTGCCAGCAGCCAAGATAGGGCCAGCGGGGGGTTCGAGACCCAGTACTTC. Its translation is CASSQDRASGGFETQYF.

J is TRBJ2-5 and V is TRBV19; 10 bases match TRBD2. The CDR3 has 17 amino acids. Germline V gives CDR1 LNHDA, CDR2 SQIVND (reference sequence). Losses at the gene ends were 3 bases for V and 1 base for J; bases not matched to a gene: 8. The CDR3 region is CASSMPSGGPLQETQYF. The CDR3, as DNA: TGTGCCAGTAGTATGCCTAGCGGGGGACCCCTCCAAGAGACCCAGTACTTC.

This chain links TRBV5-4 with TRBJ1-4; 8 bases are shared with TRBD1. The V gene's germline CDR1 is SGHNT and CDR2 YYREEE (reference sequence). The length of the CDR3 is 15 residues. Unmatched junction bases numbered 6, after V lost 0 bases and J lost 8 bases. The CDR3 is CASSLGGQGREKLFF. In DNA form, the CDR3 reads TGTGCCAGCAGCTTGGGCGGACAGGGAAGGGAAAAACTGTTTTTT.

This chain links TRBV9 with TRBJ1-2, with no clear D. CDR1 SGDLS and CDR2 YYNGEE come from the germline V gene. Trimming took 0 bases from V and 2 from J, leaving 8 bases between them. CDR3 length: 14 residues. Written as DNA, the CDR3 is TGTGCCAGCAGCGTAGGTAATCTAAACTATGGCTACACCTTC. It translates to CASSVGNLNYGYTF.

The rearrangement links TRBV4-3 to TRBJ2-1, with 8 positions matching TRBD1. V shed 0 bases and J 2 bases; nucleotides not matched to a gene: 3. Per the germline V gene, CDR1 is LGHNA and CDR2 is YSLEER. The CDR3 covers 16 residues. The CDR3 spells CASSQDGTGTYNEQFF. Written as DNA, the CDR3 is TGCGCCAGCAGCCAAGACGGGACAGGTACCTACAATGAGCAGTTCTTC.